A selection of T cell receptor beta chains follows, all from one sample in a study of OX40 agonist ivuxolimab in advanced cancers. The data were produced by immunoSEQ multiplex PCR, yet TCRdb's version contains in-frame clones alone and is incomplete. The sample records under 150,000 clones, 90% to 95% being singletons. This sample comprised CD4+ or CD8+ T cells sorted from blood, obtained in a trial of the OX40 agonist ivuxolimab. These receptors were taken from an adult with an advanced solid tumor such as melanoma, head and neck, liver or kidney cancer. Both conserved end residues are part of each CDR3. A D gene is named only where the DNA matches it firmly. A clone size is listed for some rows: how often the clone was seen (once, few, many), or a class if it is expanded.

CDR3: CAWSPGGDGYTF
DNA: TGTGCCTGGAGTCCGGGCGGGGATGGCTACACCTTC
V: TRBV30
D: -
J: TRBJ1-2
size: few

CDR3: CASSFQETQYF
DNA: TGCGCCAGCAGCTTTCAAGAGACCCAGTACTTC
V: TRBV5-1
D: -
J: TRBJ2-5
size: -

CDR3: CASSPGTGWGSPLHF
DNA: TGTGCCAGCAGCCCCGGAACAGGATGGGGTTCACCCCTCCACTTT
V: TRBV9
D: -
J: TRBJ1-6
size: -

CDR3: CASRLVSEKLFF
DNA: TGTGCAAGTCGCTTAGTGAGTGAAAAACTGTTTTTT
V: TRBV12-2
D: -
J: TRBJ1-4
size: -

CDR3: CASSQHQGMGETQYF
DNA: TGCGCCAGCAGCCAACACCAGGGCATGGGGGAGACCCAGTACTTC
V: TRBV4-3
D: -
J: TRBJ2-5
size: -

CDR3: CASSGNSQGSNQPQHF
DNA: TGTGCCAGCTCAGGAAACTCTCAGGGAAGCAATCAGCCCCAGCATTTT
V: TRBV18
D: -
J: TRBJ1-5
size: -

CDR3: CASGAQGQDTQYF
DNA: TGTGCCAGCGGCGCACAGGGACAGGATACGCAGTATTTT
V: TRBV6-6
D: TRBD1
J: TRBJ2-3
size: -

CDR3: CASSLLGLAGDTQYF
DNA: TGTGCCAGCAGCTTATTGGGCCTAGCGGGAGATACGCAGTATTTT
V: TRBV7-3
D: TRBD2
J: TRBJ2-3
size: -

CDR3: CASSLTATNEKLFF
DNA: TGTGCCAGCAGCTTGACAGCAACTAATGAAAAACTGTTTTTT
V: TRBV5-5
D: -
J: TRBJ1-4
size: -

CDR3: CASTDTNYGYTF
DNA: TGTGCCAGCACGGATACCAACTATGGCTACACCTTC
V: TRBV6-5
D: -
J: TRBJ1-2
size: -

CDR3: CASSRTLGLAGGYEQYF
DNA: TGCGCCAGCAGCCGTACGTTGGGACTAGCGGGAGGATACGAGCAGTACTTC
V: TRBV4-3
D: TRBD2
J: TRBJ2-7
size: -

CDR3: CASAQGYQPQHF
DNA: TGTGCTAGTGCCCAGGGATATCAGCCCCAGCATTTT
V: TRBV12-5
D: -
J: TRBJ1-5
size: few

CDR3: CASGTVGLAKNIQYF
DNA: TGTGCCAGCGGGACGGTCGGGTTAGCCAAAAACATTCAGTACTTC
V: TRBV6-5
D: -
J: TRBJ2-4
size: once

CDR3: CASRSGYTQYF
DNA: TGTGCCAGCAGGTCAGGCTATACGCAGTATTTT
V: TRBV6-4
D: -
J: TRBJ2-3
size: once

CDR3: CAIGGQGWAETQYF
DNA: TGTGCCATCGGGGGACAGGGGTGGGCAGAGACCCAGTACTTC
V: TRBV10-3
D: TRBD1
J: TRBJ2-5
size: -

CDR3: CASSLEGRGDTGTDTQYF
DNA: TGCGCCAGCAGCTTGGAAGGGCGGGGGGACACAGGCACAGATACGCAGTATTTT
V: TRBV5-1
D: TRBD2
J: TRBJ2-3
size: -

CDR3: CASSSDPGNEQFF
DNA: TGTGCCAGCAGCTCGGACCCGGGCAATGAGCAGTTCTTC
V: TRBV7-2
D: -
J: TRBJ2-1
size: -

CDR3: CASSPTGQGTNEQFF
DNA: TGCGCCAGCAGCCCAACGGGACAGGGAACCAATGAGCAGTTCTTC
V: TRBV4-1
D: TRBD1
J: TRBJ2-1
size: -

CDR3: CASRGVMTGANVLTF
DNA: TGTGCCAGCCGGGGGGTAATGACTGGGGCCAACGTCCTGACTTTC
V: TRBV14
D: TRBD2
J: TRBJ2-6
size: -

CDR3: CASNDRGGHYGYTF
DNA: TGTGCCAGCAATGATAGGGGGGGCCACTATGGCTACACCTTC
V: TRBV6-5
D: -
J: TRBJ1-2
size: -

CDR3: CASSYSGPLNEKLFF
DNA: TGTGCCAGCAGTTACTCGGGACCCTTAAATGAAAAACTGTTTTTT
V: TRBV6-5
D: -
J: TRBJ1-4
size: -

CDR3: CASSLFGSQETQYF
DNA: TGTGCCAGCAGCTTATTTGGTTCCCAAGAGACCCAGTACTTC
V: TRBV7-2
D: -
J: TRBJ2-5
size: -

CDR3: CASSLGGRSRNGSPLHF
DNA: TGTGCCAGCAGCTTGGGAGGACGCAGTCGCAACGGCTCACCCCTCCACTTT
V: TRBV5-4
D: -
J: TRBJ1-6
size: -

CDR3: CASSVSGGSNQPQHF
DNA: TGTGCCAGCAGTGTATCTGGGGGGAGCAATCAGCCCCAGCATTTT
V: TRBV25-1
D: -
J: TRBJ1-5
size: -

CDR3: CASRGLAGTGELFF
DNA: TGTGCCAGCCGAGGACTAGCGGGCACCGGGGAGCTGTTTTTT
V: TRBV2
D: TRBD2
J: TRBJ2-2
size: -

CDR3: CASSWDTGTYGYTF
DNA: TGTGCCAGCAGTTGGGACACGGGGACTTATGGCTACACCTTC
V: TRBV6-5
D: -
J: TRBJ1-2
size: -

CDR3: CATSGQGAKSGNSPLHF
DNA: TGCGCCACCTCGGGACAGGGGGCCAAGTCCGGCAATTCACCCCTCCACTTT
V: TRBV4-1
D: TRBD1
J: TRBJ1-6
size: -

CDR3: CASSLGRDLYSNQPQHF
DNA: TGTGCCAGCAGCTTAGGACGCGACCTATATAGCAATCAGCCCCAGCATTTT
V: TRBV5-6
D: -
J: TRBJ1-5
size: -

CDR3: CASSPGGPYEQYF
DNA: TGTGCCAGCAGCCCCGGGGGTCCCTACGAGCAGTACTTC
V: TRBV7-3
D: -
J: TRBJ2-7
size: -

CDR3: CASSPIPVSVGNSPLHF
DNA: TGTGCCAGCAGCCCCATCCCCGTCTCCGTCGGGAATTCACCCCTCCACTTT
V: TRBV7-2
D: -
J: TRBJ1-6
size: -

CDR3: CASSVGRDRVSGANVLTF
DNA: TGTGCCAGCAGCGTAGGCAGGGACAGGGTCTCTGGGGCCAACGTCCTGACTTTC
V: TRBV9
D: TRBD1
J: TRBJ2-6
size: -

CDR3: CASRVPQGASGYTF
DNA: TGTGCCAGCAGAGTCCCCCAGGGGGCTAGCGGCTACACCTTC
V: TRBV28
D: TRBD1
J: TRBJ1-2
size: -

CDR3: CASSPTLTSGQGARRYTGELFF
DNA: TGTGCCAGCAGCCCCACATTGACGTCGGGACAGGGGGCTCGTCGGTACACCGGGGAGCTGTTTTTT
V: TRBV9
D: TRBD1
J: TRBJ2-2
size: -

CDR3: CASPGRDRRYSNQPQHF
DNA: TGTGCCAGCCCAGGACGGGACCGACGATATAGCAATCAGCCCCAGCATTTT
V: TRBV13
D: -
J: TRBJ1-5
size: -

CDR3: CASSLPVRDRGNSPLHF
DNA: TGTGCCAGCAGCTTACCTGTCCGGGACAGAGGGAATTCACCCCTCCACTTT
V: TRBV5-4
D: TRBD1
J: TRBJ1-6
size: -

CDR3: CAISRLAGGQSGTDTQYF
DNA: TGTGCCATCAGTAGACTAGCGGGGGGGCAGTCTGGCACAGATACGCAGTATTTT
V: TRBV10-3
D: TRBD2
J: TRBJ2-3
size: -

CDR3: CASSIAADRQVTDTQYF
DNA: TGTGCCAGCAGCATCGCCGCGGACAGGCAAGTCACAGATACGCAGTATTTT
V: TRBV4-2
D: TRBD1
J: TRBJ2-3
size: -